A single sample is the source of the 31 T cell receptor beta chains below, sequenced in a study of T cell clonotyping in hematopoietic cell transplantation. Assay: immunoSEQ multiplex PCR; the TCRdb copy retains only in-frame clones and omits some. Of almost 8,500 clones listed, 85% to 90% are singletons. The sample here was peripheral blood mononuclear cells, taken at the time of graft-versus-host disease after allogeneic stem cell transplant. These receptors were taken from a male patient between 60 and 69 years old who had an allogeneic stem cell transplant from a related donor, so the T cells may come from the graft donor. Some clones in this sample may be carry-over from other donors' samples.

The genes are TRBV19 and TRBJ2-1; possible D gene TRBD2, 5 bases. The V end was cut by 6 bases, the J end by 6 bases, with 12 bases between. The CDR3 is made up of 13 amino acids. The germline V gene encodes CDR1 LNHDA and CDR2 SQIVND (reference sequence). Here the CDR3 DNA reads TGTGCCAGTAGCCTTTTAGCGTCCAATGAGCAGTTCTTC. The encoded protein is CASSLLASNEQFF.

The chain uses TRBV6-1 and TRBJ1-1; no reliable D call. CDR1 and CDR2 from the germline V gene are MNHNS and SASEGT. Trimming took 6 bases from V and 3 from J, leaving 14 bases between them. The CDR3 runs to 14 residues. DNA for the CDR3: TGTGCCAGCAGGCGCCACGCACGGGACACTGAAGCTTTCTTT. This encodes CASRRHARDTEAFF.

For the CDR3, the DNA is TGTGCCAGCAGTTTAGGGCACCATAACGGCTACACCTTC. It specifies CASSLGHHNGYTF. The chain uses TRBV27 and TRBJ1-2; no clear D. Per germline, CDR1 MNHEY and CDR2 SMNVEV (reference sequence). V shed 2 bases and J shed 8 bases, with 12 bases lying between them. The CDR3 has 13 amino acids.

The gene calls are TRBV19 and TRBJ1-6; D gene ambiguous. Germline V gives CDR1 LNHDA, CDR2 SQIVND (reference sequence). V lost 7 bases to trimming and J lost 9 bases, with 13 bases between them. CDR3 length: 13 residues. CDR3 loop: CASNNIKGSPLHF. DNA of the CDR3: TGTGCCAGTAATAATATAAAGGGTTCACCCCTCCACTTT. Full variable domain (rest looked up from reference TRBV19 and TRBJ1-6): DGGITQSPKYLFRKEGQNVTLSCEQNLNHDAMYWYRQDPGQGLRLIYYSQIVNDFQKGDIAEGYSVSREKKESFPLTVTSAQKNPTAFYLCASNNIKGSPLHFGNGTRLTVT.

The gene calls are TRBV28 and TRBJ1-4, with D unclear. Trimming pared 6 bases from V and 1 base from J, leaving 18 bases between. From germline, CDR1 is MDHEN and CDR2 SYDVKM. The length of the CDR3 is 17 residues. CDR3 nucleotides: TGTGCCAGCAGCTCCCCTTTTAGACGGATAACTAATGAAAAACTGTTTTTT. It codes for CASSSPFRRITNEKLFF.

This clone was observed a single time. A read error may account for a junction end that differs from germline. V and J are TRBV7-6 and TRBJ1-2, with a possible D match to TRBD1 (6 bases). The CDR3 consists of 13 residues. Germline CDR1 is SGHVS and CDR2 is FNYEAQ. CDR3 sequence reads: CASRPGQTGVLGF. CDR3 nucleotide sequence: TGTGCCAGCAGACCAGGACAGACGGGAGTTCTGGGCTTC.

The chain combines TRBV4-1 with TRBJ2-7; maybe TRBD2 (5 bases). Germline loops: CDR1 MGHRA, CDR2 YSYEKL. Deletions cut 1 base from V and 4 bases from J, with 14 bases between. There are 15 residues in the CDR3. The CDR3 region has the DNA TGCGCCAGCAGCCAAGGTTCAGGTAGGGAGTACGAGCAGTACTTC. This translates into CASSQGSGREYEQYF.

In its sample, this clone is medium-sized. V and J are TRBV18 and TRBJ1-1; TRBD1 aligns across 8 bases. The CDR3 has 17 residues. With 6 bases clipped from V and 2 bases from J, the junction kept 14 bases outside the gene matches. Looked up from germline, CDR1 is KGHSH and CDR2 is LQKENI. Here the CDR3 reads CASSTGQGNSYNTEAFF. CDR3 DNA: TGTGCCAGCTCGACTGGACAGGGAAATTCTTATAACACTGAAGCTTTCTTT.

CDR3 DNA sequence: TGCGCCAGCAGCCCAACCCAGAGCGGGCAGGGTAAGAACACTGAAGCTTTCTTT. As protein: CASSPTQSGQGKNTEAFF. The rearrangement links TRBV4-3 to TRBJ1-1; possibly TRBD1 for D (5 bases). This CDR3 spans 18 amino acids. The V gene lost 4 bases and the J gene lost 1 base, with 22 bases spanning the gap. The germline CDR1 and CDR2 sequences are LGHNA and YSLEER.

The chain uses TRBV27 and TRBJ1-3; 7 nucleotides align to TRBD1. Germline assignment: CDR1 MNHEY and CDR2 SMNVEV (reference sequence). CDR3 length: 15 residues. Trimming removed 5 bases from V and 0 bases from J; junction bases left unmatched: 4. The DNA for the CDR3 is TGTGCCAGCAGTCTCACAGGGGTCTCTGGAAACACCATATATTTT. Residues: CASSLTGVSGNTIYF.

The chain links TRBV9 to TRBJ2-5; 8 nucleotides match TRBD2. The CDR3 consists of 17 residues. The germline V gene encodes CDR1 SGDLS and CDR2 YYNGEE. V shed 0 bases, J shed 5 bases, and the junction held 12 bases outside the gene matches. CDR3 sequence reads: CASSVGAAGGTLETQYF. The DNA of the CDR3 is TGTGCCAGCAGCGTAGGGGCGGCGGGGGGTACCCTCGAGACCCAGTACTTC.

The chain employs TRBV7-8 and TRBJ2-7, with D maybe TRBD1 (5 bases). From germline, CDR1 is SGHVS and CDR2 FQNEAQ. The CDR3 has 15 residues. With 1 base removed from V and 7 bases from J, the gap between germline ends came to 17 bases. The CDR3 DNA reads as TGTGCCAGCAGCTTAGGAGTAGGGGTGGGCTGGGAGCAGTACTTC. Its translation: CASSLGVGVGWEQYF.

The V gene is TRBV19, the J gene TRBJ2-7; 8 nucleotides align to TRBD2. V was pared by 7 bases and J by 4 bases, with 12 bases of the junction left unmatched. This CDR3 region has 15 residues. CDR1 LNHDA and CDR2 SQIVND come from the germline V gene (reference sequence). The CDR3 coding sequence is TGTGCCAGTACCATTAGCGGGGCGGGCGCTTACGAGCAGTACTTC. It codes for CASTISGAGAYEQYF.

Points on this clone: Different DNA sequences within this sample yield the same CDR3. This chain links TRBV9 with TRBJ2-3, with D possibly matching TRBD1 (6 bases). The V end was cut by 7 bases, the J end by 0 bases, with 15 bases between. This CDR3 contains 15 residues. Germline CDR1 reads SGDLS; CDR2 reads YYNGEE. CDR3 DNA sequence: TGTGCCAGCTCCCCATGGACAGCTAGCACAGATACGCAGTATTTT. Encoded protein: CASSPWTASTDTQYF.

The DNA of the CDR3 is TGTGCTAGTGGTTTGGGCATAAACACTGAAGCTTTCTTT. Its translation is CASGLGINTEAFF. J is TRBJ1-1 and V is TRBV12-5; D not resolved. Germline CDR1 reads LGHNT; CDR2 reads FRNRAP. The CDR3 consists of 13 residues. Deletions cut 1 base from V and 2 bases from J, with 5 bases between.

The rearrangement links TRBV28 to TRBJ1-1; the D gene is possibly TRBD1 (5 bases). Germline assignment: CDR1 MDHEN and CDR2 SYDVKM. V shed 6 bases and J shed 1 base, with 15 bases lying between them. The CDR3 spans 15 residues. DNA of the CDR3: TGTGCCAGCAGCCGCGGGGCCTACCGGAACACTGAAGCTTTCTTT. This codes for CASSRGAYRNTEAFF.

The gene calls are TRBV7-8 and TRBJ2-7; the match to TRBD1 covers 7 bases. Losses at the gene ends were 5 bases for V and 6 bases for J; bases not matched to a gene: 10. There are 14 residues in the CDR3. The germline gives CDR1 SGHVS, CDR2 FQNEAQ. The CDR3 region has the DNA TGTGCCAGCAGCCATCGACAGGGTCAGAGCGAGCAGTACTTC. Translating it yields CASSHRQGQSEQYF.

The chain links TRBV5-1 to TRBJ1-1; D call uncertain. CDR1 is SGHRS, CDR2 YFSETQ, per germline. V lost 3 bases, J lost 1 base, and 10 bases lay in between. The CDR3 contains 14 residues. This CDR3 is CASSSWGSNTEAFF. CDR3 bases: TGCGCCAGCAGCTCCTGGGGTTCGAACACTGAAGCTTTCTTT. Together with reference TRBV5-1 and TRBJ1-1, the CDR3 gives the full variable domain: KAGVTQTPRYLIKTRGQQVTLSCSPISGHRSVSWYQQTPGQGLQFLFEYFSETQRNKGNFPGRFSGRQFSNSRSEMNVSTLELGDSALYLCASSSWGSNTEAFFGQGTRLTVV.

The chain recombines TRBV30 with TRBJ1-2; D is perhaps TRBD1 (6 bases). Trimming left V 0 bases short and J 6 bases short, with 11 bases between. CDR1 is GTSNPN, CDR2 SVGIG, per germline (reference sequence). The CDR3 covers 13 residues. CDR3 in amino acids: CAWSVGGAHGYTF. CDR3 in DNA: TGTGCCTGGAGTGTAGGGGGGGCCCATGGCTACACCTTC.

The chain combines TRBV19 with TRBJ1-4, with TRBD1 matching 8 bases. CDR1 LNHDA and CDR2 SQIVND come from the germline V gene (reference sequence). The CDR3 extends over 15 amino acids. J was trimmed by 6 bases and V by 4 bases; bases with no gene match: 7. The chain's CDR3 is CASSRLGTGDEKLFF. CDR3 DNA sequence: TGTGCCAGTAGTAGATTGGGGACAGGAGATGAAAAACTGTTTTTT.

V usage is TRBV11-1 and J usage is TRBJ1-2; D is ambiguous. CDR1 and CDR2 (germline): SGHAT, FQDESV (reference sequence). This CDR3 comprises 13 residues. V lost 3 bases, J lost 5 bases, and 10 bases lay in between. CDR3 coding DNA: TGTGCCAGCAGCTTTGGCGAGGCGTATGGCTACACCTTC. This gives the protein CASSFGEAYGYTF. Combining the CDR3 with reference TRBV11-1 and TRBJ1-2 gives the whole variable domain EAEVAQSPRYKITEKSQAVAFWCDPISGHATLYWYRQILGQGPELLVQFQDESVVDDSQLPKDRFSAERLKGVDSTLKIQPAELGDSAMYLCASSFGEAYGYTFGSGTRLTVV.

This rearrangement joins TRBV19 to TRBJ2-3, with 8 bases matching TRBD2. The V segment lost 0 bases and the J segment 7 bases; nucleotides outside the gene matches: 9. The CDR3 totals 16 residues. Germline-derived CDR1 and CDR2 are LNHDA and SQIVND (reference sequence). CDR3 nucleotides: TGTGCCAGTAGTATAGACAGAACCGGGGGGGCGAATACGCAGTATTTT. It is translated as CASSIDRTGGANTQYF.

The chain uses TRBV7-9 and TRBJ1-2; unclear D gene. Looked up from germline, CDR1 is SEHNR and CDR2 is FQNEAQ (reference sequence). The CDR3 extends over 14 amino acids. V lost 1 base and J 4 bases, leaving 10 bases between the germline ends. CDR3 residues: CASSLVSVIYGYTF. DNA for the CDR3: TGTGCCAGCAGCTTAGTTTCGGTCATCTATGGCTACACCTTC.

The chain employs TRBV19 and TRBJ1-2; tentative D call: TRBD1 (5 bases). V was trimmed by 2 bases and J by 7 bases, leaving 14 bases between them. The CDR3 contains 14 residues. CDR1 and CDR2 (germline): LNHDA, SQIVND (reference sequence). This chain's CDR3 is CASSIRPPGSGYTF. The DNA for the CDR3 is TGTGCCAGTAGTATAAGGCCCCCAGGGAGTGGCTACACCTTC. Supplemented by reference TRBV19 and TRBJ1-2, the full variable domain reads DGGITQSPKYLFRKEGQNVTLSCEQNLNHDAMYWYRQDPGQGLRLIYYSQIVNDFQKGDIAEGYSVSREKKESFPLTVTSAQKNPTAFYLCASSIRPPGSGYTFGSGTRLTVV.

This chain uses TRBV5-6 with TRBJ2-3, with TRBD2 identical over 7 bases. With V trimmed by 1 base and J by 6 bases, 8 bases remained unmatched. The CDR3 extends over 15 amino acids. Germline V lookup: CDR1 SGHDT, CDR2 YYEEEE. Written as DNA, the CDR3 is TGTGCCAGCAGCTTGCCTAGCGGCAACCGGGATACGCAGTATTTT. This encodes CASSLPSGNRDTQYF.

The chain couples TRBV6-4 to TRBJ1-2; 8 nucleotides agree with TRBD1. Germline CDR1 and CDR2: MRHNA and SNTAGT. The J segment lost 8 bases and the V segment lost 2 bases, leaving 7 bases of the junction unmatched. The CDR3 has 14 amino acids. The CDR3 nucleotides read TGTGCCAGCAGTGACGGACAGGGTTATCTGGGCTACACCTTC. It is translated as CASSDGQGYLGYTF.

The rearrangement joins TRBV5-1 to TRBJ1-3, with D unclear. The CDR3 runs 12 residues. The germline V gene encodes CDR1 SGHRS and CDR2 YFSETQ. Trimming left V 1 base short and J 4 bases short, with 3 bases between. In nucleotides, the CDR3 is TGCGCCAGCAGCTTGTACGGAAACACCATATATTTT. Protein product: CASSLYGNTIYF.

The chain links TRBV11-3 to TRBJ2-1, with D possibly TRBD1 on 6 matching bases. CDR1 SGHNT and CDR2 YENEEA come from the germline V gene. The CDR3 covers 14 residues. V was trimmed by 5 bases and J by 6 bases, leaving 14 bases between them. The DNA for the CDR3 is TGTGCCAGCAGCCCCCTGACAGGACCCAATGAGCAGTTCTTC. It translates to CASSPLTGPNEQFF. Full variable domain (missing parts from reference TRBV11-3 and TRBJ2-1): EAGVVQSPRYKIIEKKQPVAFWCNPISGHNTLYWYLQNLGQGPELLIRYENEEAVDDSQLPKDRFSAERLKGVDSTLKIQPAELGDSAVYLCASSPLTGPNEQFFGPGTRLTVL.

This sequence joins TRBV7-9 and TRBJ2-5; no clear D. The V gene lost 5 bases and the J gene lost 5 bases, with 12 bases spanning the gap. Germline lookup yields CDR1 SEHNR and CDR2 FQNEAQ (reference sequence). The CDR3 is made up of 13 amino acids. The CDR3 DNA sequence: TGTGCCAGCAGCCCCGTATTAATGGAGACCCAGTACTTC. It translates to CASSPVLMETQYF.

The chain joins TRBV25-1 to TRBJ1-6, with D maybe TRBD1 (5 bases). Germline CDR1 MGHDK, CDR2 SYGVNS. Trimming cost V 7 bases and J 10 bases, with 14 bases left between them. The CDR3 is 13 residues long. CDR3 DNA: TGTGCCAGCACAATCGGGGGGGTGTCACCCCTCCACTTT. It specifies CASTIGGVSPLHF.

The V call is TRBV6-5, the J call TRBJ1-1, with unresolved D. Germline CDR1 is MNHEY and CDR2 is SVGAGI. The CDR3 extends over 11 amino acids. Trimming took 5 bases from V and 10 from J, leaving 11 bases between them. The CDR3 sequence is CASSQSLGAFF. CDR3 nucleotide sequence: TGTGCCAGCAGTCAGTCCCTGGGAGCTTTCTTT.